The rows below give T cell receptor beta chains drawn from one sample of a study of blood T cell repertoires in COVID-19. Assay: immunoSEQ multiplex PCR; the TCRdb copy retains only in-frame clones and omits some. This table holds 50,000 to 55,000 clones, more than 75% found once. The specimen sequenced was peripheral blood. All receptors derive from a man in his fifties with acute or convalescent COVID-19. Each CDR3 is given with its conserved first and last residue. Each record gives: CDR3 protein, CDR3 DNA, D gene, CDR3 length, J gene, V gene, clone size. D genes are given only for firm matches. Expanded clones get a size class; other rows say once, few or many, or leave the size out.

CATRARGPDTQYF	TGTGCCACCAGAGCAAGGGGTCCAGATACGCAGTATTTT	NA	13	TRBJ2-3	TRBV19	NA
CASSSDGALSYSYNSPLHF	TGTGCCAGCAGCTCAGATGGGGCACTATCTTACTCCTATAATTCACCCCTCCACTTT	NA	19	TRBJ1-6	TRBV7-9	few
CASSADSNEKLFF	TGTGCCAGCAGCGCTGACAGCAATGAAAAACTGTTTTTT	NA	13	TRBJ1-4	TRBV9	NA
CASSTSGGKTQYF	TGTGCCAGCAGCACTAGCGGGGGGAAGACGCAGTATTTT	TRBD2	13	TRBJ2-3	TRBV9	NA
CASSQAKGVPDTGELFF	TGCGCCAGCAGCCAAGCCAAAGGGGTCCCGGACACCGGGGAGCTGTTTTTT	NA	17	TRBJ2-2	TRBV4-1	NA
CASSVAGGAGYEQYF	TGCGCCAGCAGCGTGGCGGGGGGCGCGGGGTACGAGCAGTACTTC	TRBD2	15	TRBJ2-7	TRBV5-1	NA
CASSFGATDTQYF	TGTGCCAGCAGCTTTGGGGCCACAGATACGCAGTATTTT	NA	13	TRBJ2-3	TRBV7-2	NA
CASSPPEGSTEAFF	TGTGCCAGCTCACCACCGGAAGGGAGCACTGAAGCTTTCTTT	NA	14	TRBJ1-1	TRBV18	NA
CASSPSPGSTGELFF	TGCGCCAGCAGCCCTAGCCCCGGGAGCACCGGGGAGCTGTTTTTT	NA	15	TRBJ2-2	TRBV4-1	NA
CASAGVSRLDTQYF	TGTGCCTCCGCGGGGGTCAGCCGACTCGATACGCAGTATTTT	TRBD2	14	TRBJ2-3	TRBV7-2	NA
CASSTFDRFYEQYF	TGTGCCAGCAGTACATTTGACAGGTTTTACGAGCAGTACTTC	NA	14	TRBJ2-7	TRBV7-9	NA
CAISGARTGASEQYF	TGTGCCATCAGTGGCGCGAGAACAGGGGCGTCCGAGCAGTACTTC	TRBD1	15	TRBJ2-7	TRBV10-3	NA
CSVEQRGLAKNIQYF	TGCAGCGTTGAACAGCGGGGGTTAGCCAAAAACATTCAGTACTTC	TRBD2	15	TRBJ2-4	TRBV29-1	NA
CASSHLVREQFF	TGTGCCAGCAGCCATTTAGTCCGTGAGCAGTTCTTC	NA	12	TRBJ2-1	TRBV3-1/TRBV3-2	NA
CASSYLQGKSYNSPLHF	TGTGCCAGCAGTTACCTCCAGGGAAAGTCCTATAATTCACCCCTCCACTTT	NA	17	TRBJ1-6	TRBV6-2/TRBV6-3	NA
CASSLQGQNTEAFF	TGCGCCAGCAGCTTACAGGGTCAGAACACTGAAGCTTTCTTT	NA	14	TRBJ1-1	TRBV5-1	NA
CASSLTGANSPLHF	TGTGCCAGCAGCTTAACAGGGGCGAATTCACCCCTCCACTTT	TRBD1	14	TRBJ1-6	TRBV7-9	NA
CASSDRGANVLTF	TGTGCCAGCAGCGACCGGGGAGCCAACGTCCTGACTTTC	NA	13	TRBJ2-6	TRBV11-3	NA
CASSQDHGGASDPDTQYF	TGTGCCAGCAGCCAAGATCACGGGGGGGCTTCAGACCCAGATACGCAGTATTTT	TRBD2	18	TRBJ2-3	TRBV3-1/TRBV3-2	NA
CASGPGTFSYEQYF	TGTGCCAGCGGGCCAGGAACGTTCTCCTACGAGCAGTACTTC	NA	14	TRBJ2-7	TRBV6-5	NA
CASGGQASYTF	TGTGCCAGTGGGGGACAGGCGTCCTACACCTTC	TRBD1	11	TRBJ1-2	TRBV19	once
CASSPRLAGEYNEQFF	TGTGCCAGCAGCCCCCGACTAGCGGGAGAGTACAATGAGCAGTTCTTC	TRBD2	16	TRBJ2-1	TRBV9	NA
CATSDSIDRQPLYEQYF	TGTGCCACCAGTGATTCAATCGACAGGCAACCCCTATACGAGCAGTACTTC	NA	17	TRBJ2-7	TRBV24-1	NA
CASNQGLAWSYEQYF	TGTGCCAGCAACCAGGGACTAGCGTGGTCCTACGAGCAGTACTTC	TRBD2	15	TRBJ2-7	TRBV6-5	NA
CASSSGLYIQYF	TGTGCCAGCAGCTCGGGACTGTACATTCAGTACTTC	NA	12	TRBJ2-4	TRBV5-6	NA
CASSVLHGGSNEQFF	TGTGCCAGCAGCGTCCTCCACGGGGGTAGCAATGAGCAGTTCTTC	NA	15	TRBJ2-1	TRBV9	NA
CASSLGLAGGRRYNEQFF	TGTGCCAGCAGTTTAGGTCTAGCGGGGGGGCGAAGGTACAATGAGCAGTTCTTC	TRBD2	18	TRBJ2-1	TRBV5-6	NA
CASSQKGGQRNTEAFF	TGCGCCAGCAGCCAAAAAGGGGGACAGAGGAACACTGAAGCTTTCTTT	TRBD1	16	TRBJ1-1	TRBV4-1	NA
CASSTRTSGRNEQFF	TGTGCCAGCAGTACAAGGACTAGCGGGAGGAATGAGCAGTTCTTC	TRBD2	15	TRBJ2-1	TRBV6-1	NA
CASSAPNSRPTFF	TGTGCCAGTAGCGCCCCGAATAGCCGGCCAACGTTCTTC	NA	13	TRBJ2-1	TRBV19	few
CASSLQGKEYEQYF	TGTGCCAGTAGTCTCCAGGGGAAGGAGTACGAGCAGTACTTC	NA	14	TRBJ2-7	TRBV19	NA
CASSIDGASGAPPYNEQFF	TGTGCCAGTAGTATAGATGGGGCTAGCGGAGCCCCACCCTACAATGAGCAGTTCTTC	TRBD2	19	TRBJ2-1	TRBV19	NA
CASSPGNQPQHF	TGTGCCAGCAGTCCCGGGAACCAGCCCCAGCATTTT	NA	12	TRBJ1-5	TRBV6-5	NA
CASGRLAINTGELFF	TGTGCCAGCGGCCGACTAGCGATTAACACCGGGGAGCTGTTTTTT	TRBD2	15	TRBJ2-2	TRBV27	NA
CASSINLRGPSDTQYF	TGCGCCAGCAGCATAAATCTGAGGGGGCCTTCAGATACGCAGTATTTT	TRBD1	16	TRBJ2-3	TRBV5-1	NA
CASSWAPGIGTGANVLTF	TGTGCCAGCAGCTGGGCCCCGGGGATAGGTACGGGGGCCAACGTCCTGACTTTC	NA	18	TRBJ2-6	TRBV11-2	NA
CASSSGQGLDYGYTF	TGCGCCAGCAGCTCAGGACAGGGGTTGGACTATGGCTACACCTTC	TRBD1	15	TRBJ1-2	TRBV5-1	NA
CASRPPLWEKLFF	TGTGCCAGCAGGCCCCCACTGTGGGAAAAACTGTTTTTT	NA	13	TRBJ1-4	TRBV6-5	NA
CASSLSGNEKLFF	TGTGCCAGCAGTTTGTCGGGGAATGAAAAACTGTTTTTT	NA	13	TRBJ1-4	TRBV12-3/TRBV12-4	NA
CASSQRSPQGDEKLFF	TGTGCCAGCAGTCAACGGAGTCCTCAGGGGGATGAAAAACTGTTTTTT	TRBD1	16	TRBJ1-4	TRBV5-6	NA
CASSIGQGVSYNEQFF	TGTGCCAGTAGTATCGGACAGGGTGTCTCCTACAATGAGCAGTTCTTC	TRBD1	16	TRBJ2-1	TRBV19	NA
CASGLRSSDRARDTQYF	TGTGCTAGTGGTTTGCGCTCGAGCGACAGGGCGAGAGATACGCAGTATTTT	TRBD1	17	TRBJ2-3	TRBV12-5	NA
CASSYRGPYEQYF	TGTGCCAGCTCGTACAGGGGCCCCTACGAGCAGTACTTC	TRBD1	13	TRBJ2-7	TRBV7-3	NA
CASSLFPQIGTGELFF	TGTGCCAGCAGCTTATTTCCACAAATCGGGACCGGGGAGCTGTTTTTT	NA	16	TRBJ2-2	TRBV7-6	NA
CSVAGSSERTEAFF	TGCAGCGTTGCAGGGTCCTCTGAGCGCACTGAAGCTTTCTTT	NA	14	TRBJ1-1	TRBV29-1	NA
CASSDSRQFF	TGTGCCAGCAGTGACTCCCGGCAGTTCTTC	NA	10	TRBJ2-1	TRBV6-4	NA
CASSLLTGGPYNEQFF	TGTGCCAGCAGTTTATTGACAGGGGGCCCCTACAATGAGCAGTTCTTC	TRBD1	16	TRBJ2-1	TRBV28	NA